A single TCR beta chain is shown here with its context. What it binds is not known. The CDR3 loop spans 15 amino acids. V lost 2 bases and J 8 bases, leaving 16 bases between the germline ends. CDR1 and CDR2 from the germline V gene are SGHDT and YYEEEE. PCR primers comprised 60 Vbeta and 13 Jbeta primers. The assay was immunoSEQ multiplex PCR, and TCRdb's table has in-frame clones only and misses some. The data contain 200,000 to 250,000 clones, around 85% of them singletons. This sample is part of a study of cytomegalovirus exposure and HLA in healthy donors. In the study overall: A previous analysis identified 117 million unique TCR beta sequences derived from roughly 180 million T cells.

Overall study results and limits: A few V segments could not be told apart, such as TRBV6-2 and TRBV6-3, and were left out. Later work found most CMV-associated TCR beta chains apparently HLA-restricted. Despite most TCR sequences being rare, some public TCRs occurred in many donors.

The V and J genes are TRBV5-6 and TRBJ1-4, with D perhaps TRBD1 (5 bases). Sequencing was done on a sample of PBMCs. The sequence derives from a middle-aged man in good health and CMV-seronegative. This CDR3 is CASSLLIGAGEKLFF. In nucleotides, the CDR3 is TGTGCCAGCAGCTTATTGATAGGGGCTGGGGAAAAACTGTTTTTT. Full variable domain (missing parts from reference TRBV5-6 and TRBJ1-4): DAGVTQSPTHLIKTRGQQVTLRCSPKSGHDTVSWYQQALGQGPQFIFQYYEEEERQRGNFPDRFSGHQFPNYSSELNVNALLLGDSALYLCASSLLIGAGEKLFFGSGTQLSVL.